Here is one T cell receptor (beta chain) with its context. Antigen: not known. The data stem from a study of T cells expressing NK-cell markers. Across the whole study: The authors derived TCR beta repertoires from sorted CD3+CD56+NKG2C+, CD3+CD56+NKG2C- and CD3+CD56-NKG2C+ T cells. The eight sequenced donors comprised seven who were HCMV-seropositive and one who was seronegative.

Study outcomes and limitations: The contribution of dominant NKG2C+ clonotypes to CD8+ T cells in six or seven donors was about 1.0-7.5%.

One entry per CDR3 protein, without DNA, is what TCRdb gives after re-calling the 5' RACE reads. The sample totals approximately 460,000 distinct CDR3 sequences. There are 11 residues in the CDR3. Germline CDR1 is DFQATT and CDR2 is SNEGSKA (reference sequence). The receptor comes from a woman aged 18 to 75 in good health. Sample: blood T cells: a sorted CD56 or NKG2C T cell subset, CD4+ or CD8+ T cells, or bulk PBMC T cells (not recorded which). The chain links TRBV20-1 to TRBJ2-3. The CDR3 sequence: CSALGGDTQYF.